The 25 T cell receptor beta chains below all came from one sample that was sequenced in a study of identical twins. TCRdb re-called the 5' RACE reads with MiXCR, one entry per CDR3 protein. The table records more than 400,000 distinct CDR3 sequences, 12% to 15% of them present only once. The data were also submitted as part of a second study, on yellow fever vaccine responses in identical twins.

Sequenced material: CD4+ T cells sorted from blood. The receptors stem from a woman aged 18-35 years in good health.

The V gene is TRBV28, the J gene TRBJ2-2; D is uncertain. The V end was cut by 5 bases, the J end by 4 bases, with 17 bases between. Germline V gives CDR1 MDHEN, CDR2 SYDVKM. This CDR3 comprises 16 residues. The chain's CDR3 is CASSTIAGPGTGELFF. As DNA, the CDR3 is TGTGCCAGCAGTACCATTGCAGGCCCGGGCACCGGGGAGCTGTTTTTT.

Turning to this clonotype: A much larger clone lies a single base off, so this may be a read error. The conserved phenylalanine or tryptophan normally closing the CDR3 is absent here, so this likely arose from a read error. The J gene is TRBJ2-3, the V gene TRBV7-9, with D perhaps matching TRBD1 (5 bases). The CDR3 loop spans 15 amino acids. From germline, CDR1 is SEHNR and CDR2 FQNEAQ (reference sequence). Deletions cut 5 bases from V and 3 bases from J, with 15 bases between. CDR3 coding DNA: TGTGCCAGCAGCCGCCTTAGGGGTAGGACAGATACGCAGTATTCT. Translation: CASSRLRGRTDTQYS.

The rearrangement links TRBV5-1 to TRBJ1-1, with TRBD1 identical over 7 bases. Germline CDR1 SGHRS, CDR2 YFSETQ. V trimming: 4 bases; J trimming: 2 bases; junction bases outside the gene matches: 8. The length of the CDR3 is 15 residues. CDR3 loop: CASSQDRAGNTEAFF. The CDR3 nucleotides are TGCGCCAGCAGCCAAGACAGGGCTGGAAACACTGAAGCTTTCTTT. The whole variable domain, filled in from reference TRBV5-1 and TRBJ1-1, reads KAGVTQTPRYLIKTRGQQVTLSCSPISGHRSVSWYQQTPGQGLQFLFEYFSETQRNKGNFPGRFSGRQFSNSRSEMNVSTLELGDSALYLCASSQDRAGNTEAFFGQGTRLTVV.

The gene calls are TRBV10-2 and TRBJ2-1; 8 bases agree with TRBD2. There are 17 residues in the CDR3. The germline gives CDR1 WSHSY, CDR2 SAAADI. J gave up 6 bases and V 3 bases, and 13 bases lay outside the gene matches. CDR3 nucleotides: TGCGCCAGCAGTGACACCCACGTCGGGAGGGGTATCAATGAGCAGTTCTTC. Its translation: CASSDTHVGRGINEQFF.

CDR3 nucleotide sequence: TGTGCCAGTAGTACCCCCGGGGCGGCTGAGCAGTTCTTC. It codes for CASSTPGAAEQFF. The chain links TRBV19 to TRBJ2-1; D may correspond to TRBD1 or TRBD2 (5 bases each). The CDR3 totals 13 residues. V was trimmed by 4 bases and J by 9 bases, leaving 13 bases between them. The germline gives CDR1 LNHDA, CDR2 SQIVND (reference sequence).

The CDR3 loop reads CASSLDGQNSPLHF. The CDR3 coding sequence is TGTGCCAGCAGTTTAGATGGTCAGAATTCACCCCTCCACTTT. The V and J genes are TRBV12-3 or TRBV12-4 and TRBJ1-6; D call uncertain. Trimming cost V 1 base and J 7 bases, with 8 bases left between them. This CDR3 is built from 14 residues.

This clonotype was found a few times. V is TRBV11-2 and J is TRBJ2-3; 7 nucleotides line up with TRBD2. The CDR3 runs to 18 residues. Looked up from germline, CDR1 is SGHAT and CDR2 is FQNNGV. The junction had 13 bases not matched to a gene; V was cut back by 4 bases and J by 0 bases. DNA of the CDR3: TGTGCCAGCAGCTCAAACCAAGGGCGCGGGGGTAGCACAGATACGCAGTATTTT. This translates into CASSSNQGRGGSTDTQYF.

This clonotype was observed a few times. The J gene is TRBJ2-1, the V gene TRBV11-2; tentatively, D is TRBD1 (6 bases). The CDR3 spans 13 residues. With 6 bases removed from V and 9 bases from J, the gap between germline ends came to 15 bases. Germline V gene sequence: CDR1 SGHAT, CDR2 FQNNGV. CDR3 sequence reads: CASRRIQGIEQFF. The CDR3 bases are TGTGCCAGCAGACGAATACAGGGAATTGAGCAGTTCTTC.

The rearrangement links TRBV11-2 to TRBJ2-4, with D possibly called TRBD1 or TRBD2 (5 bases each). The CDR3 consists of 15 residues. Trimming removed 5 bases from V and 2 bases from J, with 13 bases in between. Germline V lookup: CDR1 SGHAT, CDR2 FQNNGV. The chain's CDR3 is CASSTPRGPKNIQYF. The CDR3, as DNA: TGTGCCAGCAGCACCCCCCGGGGCCCCAAAAACATTCAGTACTTC.

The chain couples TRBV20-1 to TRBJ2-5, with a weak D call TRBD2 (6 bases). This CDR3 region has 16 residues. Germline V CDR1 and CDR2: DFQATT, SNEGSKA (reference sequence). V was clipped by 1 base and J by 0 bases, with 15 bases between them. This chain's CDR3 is CSARGPLERDQETQYF. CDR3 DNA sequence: TGCAGTGCTAGAGGGCCCTTGGAGCGGGACCAAGAGACCCAGTACTTC.

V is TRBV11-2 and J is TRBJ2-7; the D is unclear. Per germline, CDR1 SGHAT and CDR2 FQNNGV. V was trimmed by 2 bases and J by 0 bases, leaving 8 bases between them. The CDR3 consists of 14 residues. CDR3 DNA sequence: TGTGCCAGCAGCTTATCCCCGGGCTCCTACGAGCAGTACGTC. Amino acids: CASSLSPGSYEQYV.

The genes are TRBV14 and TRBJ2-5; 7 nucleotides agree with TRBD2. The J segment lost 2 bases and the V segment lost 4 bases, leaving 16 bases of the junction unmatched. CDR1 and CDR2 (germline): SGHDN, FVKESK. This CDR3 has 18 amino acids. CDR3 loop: CASSPSALAAINQETQYF. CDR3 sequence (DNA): TGTGCCAGCAGCCCGAGCGCTCTAGCGGCTATTAATCAAGAGACCCAGTACTTC.

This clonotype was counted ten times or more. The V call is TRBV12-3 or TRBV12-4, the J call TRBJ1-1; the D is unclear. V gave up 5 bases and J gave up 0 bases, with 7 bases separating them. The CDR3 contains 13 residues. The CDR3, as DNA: TGTGCCAGCAGTATACACGTGAACACTGAAGCTTTCTTT. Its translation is CASSIHVNTEAFF.

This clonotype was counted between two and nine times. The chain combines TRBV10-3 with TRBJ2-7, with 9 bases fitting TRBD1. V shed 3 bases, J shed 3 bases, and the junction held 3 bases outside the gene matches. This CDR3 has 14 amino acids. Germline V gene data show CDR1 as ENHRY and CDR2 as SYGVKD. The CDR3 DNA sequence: TGTGCCATCAGTGATACAGGGGGCGGCTACGAGCAGTACTTC. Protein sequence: CAISDTGGGYEQYF.

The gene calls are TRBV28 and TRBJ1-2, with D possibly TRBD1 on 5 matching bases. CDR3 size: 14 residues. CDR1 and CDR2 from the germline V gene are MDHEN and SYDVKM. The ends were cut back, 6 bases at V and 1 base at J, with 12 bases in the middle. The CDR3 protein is CASRPVGGNYGYTF. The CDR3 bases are TGTGCCAGCAGGCCCGTGGGGGGTAACTATGGCTACACCTTC.

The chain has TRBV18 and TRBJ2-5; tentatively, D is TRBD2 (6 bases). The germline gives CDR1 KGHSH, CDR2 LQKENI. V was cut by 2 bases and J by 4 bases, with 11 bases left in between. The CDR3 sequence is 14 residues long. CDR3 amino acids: CASSPATAGETQYF. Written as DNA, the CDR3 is TGTGCCAGCTCACCAGCGACAGCGGGAGAGACCCAGTACTTC. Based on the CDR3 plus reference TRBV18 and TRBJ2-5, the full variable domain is NAGVMQNPRHLVRRRGQEARLRCSPMKGHSHVYWYRQLPEEGLKFMVYLQKENIIDESGMPKERFSAEFPKEGPSILRIQQVVRGDSAAYFCASSPATAGETQYFGPGTRLLVL.

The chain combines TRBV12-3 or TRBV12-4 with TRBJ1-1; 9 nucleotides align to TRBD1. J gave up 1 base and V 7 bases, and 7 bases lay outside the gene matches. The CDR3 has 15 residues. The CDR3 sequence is CASKDWTGANTEAFF. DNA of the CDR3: TGTGCCAGCAAGGACTGGACAGGGGCGAACACTGAAGCTTTCTTT.

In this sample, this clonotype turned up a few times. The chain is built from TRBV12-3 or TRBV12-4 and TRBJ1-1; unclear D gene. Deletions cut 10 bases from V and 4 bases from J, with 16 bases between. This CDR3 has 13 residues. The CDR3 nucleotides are TGTGCCACCGTGTTCCGATTGGGCACTGAAGCTTTCTTT. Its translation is CATVFRLGTEAFF.

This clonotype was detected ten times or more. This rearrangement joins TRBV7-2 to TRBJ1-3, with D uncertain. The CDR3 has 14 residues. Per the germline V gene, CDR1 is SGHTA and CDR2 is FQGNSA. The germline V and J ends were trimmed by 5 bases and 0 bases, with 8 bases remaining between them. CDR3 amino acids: CASSPQSSGNTIYF. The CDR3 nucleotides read TGTGCCAGCAGCCCGCAGTCCTCTGGAAACACCATATATTTT.

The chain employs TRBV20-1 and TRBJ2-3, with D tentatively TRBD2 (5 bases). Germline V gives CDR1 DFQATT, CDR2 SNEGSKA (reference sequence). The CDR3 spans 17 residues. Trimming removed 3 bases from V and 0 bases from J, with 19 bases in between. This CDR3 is CSASTGKGVKSTDTQYF. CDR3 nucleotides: TGCAGTGCTAGTACCGGGAAGGGTGTGAAAAGCACAGATACGCAGTATTTT.

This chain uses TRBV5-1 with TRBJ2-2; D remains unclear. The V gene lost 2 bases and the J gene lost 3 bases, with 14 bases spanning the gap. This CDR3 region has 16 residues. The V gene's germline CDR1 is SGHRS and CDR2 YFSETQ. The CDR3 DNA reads TGCGCCAGCAGCTTCCGCGAGGCAGATTACACCGGGGAGCTGTTTTTT. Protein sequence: CASSFREADYTGELFF.

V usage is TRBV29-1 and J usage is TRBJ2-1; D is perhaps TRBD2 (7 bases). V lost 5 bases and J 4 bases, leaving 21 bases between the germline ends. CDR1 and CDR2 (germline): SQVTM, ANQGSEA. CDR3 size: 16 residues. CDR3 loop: CSVRGGVGFPYNEQFF. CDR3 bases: TGCAGCGTTAGAGGGGGGGTCGGGTTTCCATACAATGAGCAGTTCTTC.

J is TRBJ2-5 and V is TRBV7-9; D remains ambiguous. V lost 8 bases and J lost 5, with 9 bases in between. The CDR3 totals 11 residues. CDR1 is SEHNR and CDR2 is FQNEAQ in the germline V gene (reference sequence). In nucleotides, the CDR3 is TGTGCCAGCGGTTCGTGGGAGACCCAGTACTTC. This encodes CASGSWETQYF.

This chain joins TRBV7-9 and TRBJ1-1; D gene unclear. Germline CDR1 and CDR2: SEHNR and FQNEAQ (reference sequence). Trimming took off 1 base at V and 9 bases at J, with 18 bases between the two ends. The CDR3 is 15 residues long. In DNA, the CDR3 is TGTGCCAGCAGCTTAGGAGACACCAAAAAGGATCAAGCTTTCTTT. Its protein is CASSLGDTKKDQAFF.

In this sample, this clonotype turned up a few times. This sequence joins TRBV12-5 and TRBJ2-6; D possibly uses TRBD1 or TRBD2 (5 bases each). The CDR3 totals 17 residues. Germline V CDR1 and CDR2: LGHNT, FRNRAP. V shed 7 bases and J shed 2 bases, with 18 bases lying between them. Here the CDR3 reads CASATVRDDAGANVLTF. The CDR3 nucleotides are TGTGCTAGTGCCACGGTGAGGGACGACGCTGGGGCCAACGTCCTGACTTTC. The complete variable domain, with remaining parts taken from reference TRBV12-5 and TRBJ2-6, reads DARVTQTPRHKVTEMGQEVTMRCQPILGHNTVFWYRQTMMQGLELLAYFRNRAPLDDSGMPKDRFSAEMPDATLATLKIQPSEPRDSAVYFCASATVRDDAGANVLTFGAGSRLTVL.